The 3 T cell receptor beta chains below come from one sample, sequenced in a study of cytomegalovirus exposure and HLA in healthy donors. Use of 60 Vbeta and 13 Jbeta primers characterized the PCR. Some clones are missing from TCRdb's copy, which holds only in-frame ones; the method was immunoSEQ multiplex PCR. The table for this sample gives roughly 30,000 clones. What was sequenced was PBMCs. These receptor sequences come from a female donor in good health and CMV-seronegative.

In DNA, the CDR3 is TGTGCCAGCAGCCCAGATATCTCTGGGGCCAACGTCCTGACTTTC. Translated, it gives CASSPDISGANVLTF. The chain recombines TRBV7-3 with TRBJ2-6; D unclear. The ends were cut back, 5 bases at V and 0 bases at J, with 8 bases in the middle. Germline V gene sequence: CDR1 SGHTA, CDR2 FQGTGA. CDR3 length: 15 residues. Based on the CDR3 plus reference TRBV7-3 and TRBJ2-6, the full variable domain is GAGVSQTPSNKVTEKGKYVELRCDPISGHTALYWYRQSLGQGPEFLIYFQGTGAADDSGLPNDRFFAVRPEGSVSTLKIQRTERGDSAVYLCASSPDISGANVLTFGAGSRLTVL.

The rearrangement links TRBV15 to TRBJ2-5; TRBD1 matches at 7 bases. Losses at the gene ends were 4 bases for V and 9 bases for J; bases not matched to a gene: 8. Germline-derived CDR1 and CDR2 are LNHNV and YYDKDF (reference sequence). This CDR3 spans 13 amino acids. CDR3 amino acids: CATSTGKGQPQYF. The DNA for the CDR3 is TGTGCCACCAGCACTGGGAAGGGACAGCCCCAGTACTTC.

The V and J genes are TRBV2 and TRBJ1-2; 8 nucleotides align to TRBD1. This CDR3 comprises 14 residues. Trimming cost V 6 bases and J 8 bases; bases outside gene matches: 11. Germline V gene lookup returns CDR1 SNHLY and CDR2 FYNNEI. CDR3 residues: CASSQTGRQGGYTF. DNA of the CDR3: TGTGCCAGCAGCCAGACAGGGAGACAGGGGGGCTACACCTTC.